The present T cell receptor (beta chain) was sequenced within a study of patients and donors after allogeneic stem cell transplantation. TCRdb ran MiXCR on the RT-PCR reads and lists one entry per CDR3 protein. The sample yields roughly 200,000 distinct CDR3 sequences, around 40% seen once. The J segment lost 5 bases and the V segment lost 4 bases, leaving 6 bases of the junction unmatched. The CDR3 sequence is 14 residues long. Germline lookup yields CDR1 SGHRS and CDR2 YFSETQ. This clonotype has a handful of counts. The V gene is TRBV5-1, the J gene TRBJ2-5; 9 bases are a match to TRBD2. Sequenced input: blood, either unsorted or a sorted T cell fraction (not recorded which). This TCR derives from a human donor who was either an allogeneic HSCT recipient or a stem cell or donor lymphocyte infusion donor (not recorded which). It is not recorded whose cells these are; they may come from a transplant donor. The CDR3 DNA follows: TGCGCCAGCAGCGTGGGACTAGCTGGGGAGACCCAGTACTTC. Protein product: CASSVGLAGETQYF.